This TCR beta chain was obtained from a study of technical replicates of blood from a few donors. Germline V CDR1 and CDR2: MNHEY, SMNVEV (reference sequence). V gave up 4 bases and J gave up 4 bases, with 20 bases separating them. The CDR3 spans 16 residues. Repertoires were generated with immunoSEQ multiplex PCR, while TCRdb's copy carries only in-frame clones and drops some. The table has 65,000 to 90,000 clones, around 94% seen once. The receptor was isolated from a human donor in good health. The chain uses TRBV27 and TRBJ2-7, with TRBD1 as a possible D gene (6 bases). Material for sequencing was T cells isolated from PBMCs. The CDR3 nucleotides read TGTGCCAGCAGTTCCTCGTCAGGGGAACTTTGGTACGAGCAGTACTTC. Its protein is CASSSSSGELWYEQYF.